Listed here are 28 T cell receptor beta chains from one sample, sequenced in a study of cytomegalovirus exposure and HLA in healthy donors. PCR was performed using 60 Vbeta and 13 Jbeta primers. Sequencing used immunoSEQ multiplex PCR; TCRdb keeps in-frame clones, though not all of them. The sample yields around 140,000 clones, roughly three quarters seen once. The sample consisted of PBMCs. The receptor source for this set is a male donor in good health and CMV-seronegative.

CDR3 amino acids: CASSLETGLGGYTF. In nucleotides, the CDR3 is TGTGCCAGCAGCTTAGAAACGGGACTGGGTGGCTACACCTTC. The rearrangement links TRBV7-9 to TRBJ1-2; the D gene is possibly TRBD1 (5 bases). V shed 1 base and J shed 7 bases, with 13 bases lying between them. The CDR3 is 14 amino acids. The germline gives CDR1 SEHNR, CDR2 FQNEAQ (reference sequence). Variable domain in full (rest from reference TRBV7-9 and TRBJ1-2): DTGVSQNPRHKITKRGQNVTFRCDPISEHNRLYWYRQTLGQGPEFLTYFQNEAQLEKSRLLSDRFSAERPKGSFSTLEIQRTEQGDSAMYLCASSLETGLGGYTFGSGTRLTVV.

The V gene is TRBV5-1, the J gene TRBJ2-4; 14 bases align to TRBD2. The CDR3 is 18 residues long. Germline lookup yields CDR1 SGHRS and CDR2 YFSETQ. J lost 0 bases, V lost 0 bases, and 2 bases had no gene match. CDR3: CASSLGLAGGTAKNIQYF. The CDR3 bases are TGCGCCAGCAGCTTGGGACTAGCGGGGGGGACAGCCAAAAACATTCAGTACTTC.

The V gene is TRBV9, the J gene TRBJ1-3, with 9 positions matching TRBD1. The V gene end was trimmed by 4 bases and the J gene end by 0 bases; junction bases not matched to a gene: 5. This CDR3 region has 16 residues. Germline V gives CDR1 SGDLS, CDR2 YYNGEE. CDR3 residues: CASSSGTGLSGNTIYF. The CDR3 DNA reads as TGTGCCAGCAGCTCCGGGACAGGGCTCTCTGGAAACACCATATATTTT.

The rearrangement uses TRBV15 and TRBJ1-1; 7 bases are shared with TRBD1. J lost 5 bases, V lost 0 bases, and 6 bases had no gene match. CDR1 is LNHNV, CDR2 YYDKDF, per germline (reference sequence). This CDR3 region has 15 residues. The chain's CDR3 is CATSRESTGVTEAFF. In DNA, the CDR3 is TGTGCCACCAGCAGAGAATCTACAGGGGTGACTGAAGCTTTCTTT.

V is TRBV6-5 and J is TRBJ1-2; a weak D match, TRBD1 (6 bases). The germline V and J ends were trimmed by 4 bases and 4 bases, with 16 bases remaining between them. The germline gives CDR1 MNHEY, CDR2 SVGAGI. CDR3 length: 15 amino acids. The DNA of the CDR3 is TGTGCCAGCAGTTCCCCAGACAGGATCCTCTATGGCTACACCTTC. Translation gives CASSSPDRILYGYTF.

The gene calls are TRBV19 and TRBJ1-5; 7 positions agree with TRBD1. CDR1 is LNHDA, CDR2 SQIVND, per germline (reference sequence). The CDR3 has 14 residues. V shed 5 bases and J 8 bases; nucleotides not matched to a gene: 9. The CDR3 nucleotides are TGTGCCAGTAGTTTACAGGGGCCCGGGGAGCCCCAGCATTTT. It yields the protein CASSLQGPGEPQHF. The complete variable domain, with remaining parts taken from reference TRBV19 and TRBJ1-5, reads DGGITQSPKYLFRKEGQNVTLSCEQNLNHDAMYWYRQDPGQGLRLIYYSQIVNDFQKGDIAEGYSVSREKKESFPLTVTSAQKNPTAFYLCASSLQGPGEPQHFGDGTRLSIL.

This clone occurred once. The J gene is TRBJ2-7, the V gene TRBV12-5, with TRBD1 identical over 10 bases. Unmatched junction bases numbered 6, after V lost 5 bases and J lost 2 bases. The CDR3 consists of 15 residues. The germline gives CDR1 LGHNT, CDR2 FRNRAP. CDR3 DNA: TGTGCTAGTGGTCCAGTAGGACAGGGGGCCTACGAGCAGTACTTC. Its translation is CASGPVGQGAYEQYF.

V and J are TRBV4-2 and TRBJ2-3, with 8 nucleotides matching TRBD2. The CDR3 spans 17 residues. J was trimmed by 1 base and V by 0 bases; bases with no gene match: 6. Per the germline V gene, CDR1 is LGHNA and CDR2 is YNFKEQ. CDR3 sequence: CASSQDRLRGGTDTQYF. The CDR3 nucleotides read TGTGCCAGCAGCCAAGATCGGTTGCGGGGGGGCACAGATACGCAGTATTTT.

This clone was observed a few times. The J gene is TRBJ1-2, the V gene TRBV4-3; D remains ambiguous. Germline values: CDR1 LGHNA, CDR2 YSLEER. This CDR3 is built from 14 residues. Between the trimmed V and J ends, which lost 4 bases and 1 base, there was a span of 10 bases. The CDR3 nucleotides are TGCGCCAGCAGCCCCGACATACATAACTATGGCTACACCTTC. It specifies CASSPDIHNYGYTF.

The V call is TRBV5-1, the J call TRBJ2-4; TRBD1 matches 11 bases. The CDR3 has 14 amino acids. The trim removed 3 bases at V and 6 bases at J, leaving 2 bases unmatched. CDR1 is SGHRS, CDR2 YFSETQ, per germline. The DNA of the CDR3 is TGCGCCAGCAGCTCCGGGACAGGGGGAAACATTCAGTACTTC. This encodes CASSSGTGGNIQYF.

This chain uses TRBV7-9 with TRBJ1-6; D remains ambiguous. V was shortened by 5 bases and J by 8 bases, with 10 bases between the two germline ends. The germline gives CDR1 SEHNR, CDR2 FQNEAQ (reference sequence). The CDR3 runs 13 residues. This CDR3 is CASSRIRDSPLHF. For the CDR3, the DNA is TGTGCCAGCAGCCGGATCCGGGATTCACCCCTCCACTTT.

J is TRBJ2-3 and V is TRBV7-9, with 10 bases lining up with TRBD2. The CDR3 consists of 17 residues. Germline CDR1 and CDR2: SEHNR and FQNEAQ (reference sequence). V shed 5 bases and J 0 bases; nucleotides not matched to a gene: 8. CDR3 nucleotides: TGTGCCAGCAGCCCTAGCGGGGGCCCCACTAGCACAGATACGCAGTATTTT. Protein: CASSPSGGPTSTDTQYF.

The chain employs TRBV9 and TRBJ2-2, with 7 positions matching TRBD2. The CDR3 is 14 residues long. Germline CDR1 is SGDLS and CDR2 is YYNGEE. J was trimmed by 6 bases and V by 0 bases; bases with no gene match: 2. CDR3 nucleotide sequence: TGTGCCAGCAGCGTAGCTGGGGGGGCCGGGGAGCTGTTTTTT. Translating it yields CASSVAGGAGELFF.

The rearrangement links TRBV5-5 to TRBJ1-3; a weak D match, TRBD1 (6 bases). Trimming removed 1 base at V and 2 bases at J, with 7 bases between. Per the germline V gene, CDR1 is SGHKS and CDR2 is YYEKEE (reference sequence). The CDR3 is 14 residues long. CDR3 region: CASSLPGAGNTIYF. The CDR3 DNA reads TGTGCCAGCAGCTTGCCAGGGGCTGGAAACACCATATATTTT.

The chain is built from TRBV7-9 and TRBJ1-1; D remains unclear. The ends were cut back, 4 bases at V and 1 base at J, with 7 bases in the middle. The CDR3 totals 13 residues. In germline, CDR1 is SEHNR, CDR2 FQNEAQ (reference sequence). The CDR3: CASSSPGNTEAFF. CDR3 nucleotide sequence: TGTGCCAGCAGCTCCCCGGGGAACACTGAAGCTTTCTTT.

The V call is TRBV4-3, the J call TRBJ2-5; 10 nucleotides agree with TRBD2. The germline V gene has CDR1 LGHNA and CDR2 YSLEER. V was clipped by 0 bases and J by 3 bases; unmatched bases: 4. The CDR3 runs to 16 residues. The CDR3 DNA reads TGCGCCAGCAGCCAAGATTGGCTAGCGGGGGAAGAGACCCAGTACTTC. Translated, it gives CASSQDWLAGEETQYF.

The chain recombines TRBV7-2 with TRBJ2-1, with D perhaps matching TRBD2 (6 bases). This CDR3 region has 14 residues. V lost 6 bases to trimming and J lost 3 bases, with 12 bases between them. Per germline, CDR1 SGHTA and CDR2 FQGNSA. The CDR3 bases are TGTGCCAGCAGTGGTAGCGGAAGCTACAATGAGCAGTTCTTC. Translating it yields CASSGSGSYNEQFF.

The chain recombines TRBV4-3 with TRBJ2-1; 13 bases line up with TRBD2. After removal of 1 base from V and 7 bases from J, the junction contained 4 bases not matched to a gene. CDR3 size: 16 residues. CDR1 is LGHNA and CDR2 is YSLEER in the germline V gene. Here the CDR3 reads CASSQVLAGGQNEQFF. The CDR3 nucleotides are TGCGCCAGCAGCCAAGTACTAGCGGGGGGGCAGAATGAGCAGTTCTTC.

CDR3 in DNA: TGTGCCAGCTCACCCTTGACGCGGGCGAACACCGGGGAGCTGTTTTTT. It yields the protein CASSPLTRANTGELFF. The V call is TRBV18, the J call TRBJ2-2, with a weak D call TRBD2 (5 bases). V lost 3 bases to trimming and J lost 0 bases, with 11 bases between them. This CDR3 spans 16 amino acids. Germline-derived CDR1 and CDR2 are KGHSH and LQKENI. The variable domain in full, with the rest retrieved from reference TRBV18 and TRBJ2-2, is NAGVMQNPRHLVRRRGQEARLRCSPMKGHSHVYWYRQLPEEGLKFMVYLQKENIIDESGMPKERFSAEFPKEGPSILRIQQVVRGDSAAYFCASSPLTRANTGELFFGEGSRLTVL.

The chain uses TRBV5-1 and TRBJ1-1, with D possibly being TRBD1 (5 bases). The CDR3 has 13 residues. V lost 6 bases to trimming and J lost 2 bases, with 11 bases between them. Germline lookup yields CDR1 SGHRS and CDR2 YFSETQ. The chain's CDR3 is CASNLDSNTEAFF. CDR3 DNA sequence: TGCGCCAGCAACCTAGACAGCAACACTGAAGCTTTCTTT. Using reference TRBV5-1 and TRBJ1-1 for the parts outside the CDR3, the full variable domain is KAGVTQTPRYLIKTRGQQVTLSCSPISGHRSVSWYQQTPGQGLQFLFEYFSETQRNKGNFPGRFSGRQFSNSRSEMNVSTLELGDSALYLCASNLDSNTEAFFGQGTRLTVV.

This clone has more than one count but fewer than ten. The chain joins TRBV4-2 to TRBJ2-2, with D tentatively TRBD2 (6 bases). Trimming removed 4 bases at V and 4 bases at J, with 13 bases between. The CDR3 is 15 residues long. In germline, CDR1 is LGHNA, CDR2 YNFKEQ. CDR3 DNA: TGTGCCAGCAGCCTTTCGACCGGGGGCACCGGGGAGCTGTTTTTT. Its translation is CASSLSTGGTGELFF.

This rearrangement joins TRBV9 to TRBJ1-1; tentatively, D is TRBD1 (5 bases). The CDR3 has 14 amino acids. With 4 bases removed from V and 1 base from J, the gap between germline ends came to 11 bases. Germline V lookup: CDR1 SGDLS, CDR2 YYNGEE. The CDR3 protein is CASSNGHKNTEAFF. CDR3 nucleotides: TGTGCCAGCAGCAACGGACACAAGAACACTGAAGCTTTCTTT.

The genes are TRBV7-6 and TRBJ1-1; TRBD1 agrees at 8 bases. The CDR3 sequence is 11 residues long. Germline assignment: CDR1 SGHVS and CDR2 FNYEAQ. Unmatched junction bases numbered 5, after V lost 6 bases and J lost 11 bases. DNA for the CDR3: TGTGCCAGCAGTTTTCAGGGGGCGGCTTTCTTT. This gives the protein CASSFQGAAFF.

This sequence joins TRBV2 and TRBJ2-5, with 8 bases lining up with TRBD1. Germline CDR1 reads SNHLY; CDR2 reads FYNNEI. With 6 bases clipped from V and 5 bases from J, the junction kept 11 bases outside the gene matches. The CDR3 contains 15 residues. The CDR3 DNA follows: TGTGCCAGCAGATTAGACAGGGGCTGGATGGAGACCCAGTACTTC. Its protein product is CASRLDRGWMETQYF. Together with reference TRBV2 and TRBJ2-5, the CDR3 gives the full variable domain: EPEVTQTPSHQVTQMGQEVILRCVPISNHLYFYWYRQILGQKVEFLVSFYNNEISEKSEIFDDQFSVERPDGSNFTLKIRSTKLEDSAMYFCASRLDRGWMETQYFGPGTRLLVL.

As to this clone: The CDR3 ends on some other residue instead of the conserved phenylalanine or tryptophan, so this is likely a read error. The limits of the CDR3 on the DNA are not certain, so only TCRdb's listed CDR3 is given. The chain employs TRBV7-4 and TRBJ2-7; TRBD2 was called by the table and not checked on the DNA. Including both end residues, the CDR3 is 8 amino acids long. CDR1 and CDR2 from the germline V gene are SGHVT and SQSDAQ. CDR3 in amino acids: CASPPRVG.

V is TRBV18 and J is TRBJ2-1, with a weak D call TRBD1 (6 bases). Trimming removed 4 bases at V and 9 bases at J, with 10 bases between. The CDR3 is 12 residues long. CDR1 and CDR2 (germline): KGHSH, LQKENI. The DNA of the CDR3 is TGTGCCAGCTCACGAGGACAGCCTGAGCAGTTCTTC. As protein: CASSRGQPEQFF.

This clone has just a few counts. The chain joins TRBV7-2 to TRBJ2-1, with 14 bases aligning to TRBD2. After removal of 5 bases from V and 0 bases from J, the junction contained 6 bases not matched to a gene. Looked up from germline, CDR1 is SGHTA and CDR2 is FQGNSA. CDR3 length equals 18 residues. CDR3 sequence reads: CASSLRLAGGFSYNEQFF. CDR3 bases: TGTGCCAGCAGCCTCAGACTAGCGGGGGGGTTCTCCTACAATGAGCAGTTCTTC.

The gene calls are TRBV11-3 and TRBJ2-3; 13 nucleotides line up with TRBD2. The CDR3 has 17 residues. Germline trimming cut 6 bases from V and 6 bases from J; bases unmatched to any gene: 12. CDR1 is SGHNT and CDR2 is YENEEA in the germline V gene. Here the CDR3 DNA reads TGTGCCAGCAGTTCAACCGGGACTAGCGGGGCCATGGATACGCAGTATTTT. It translates to CASSSTGTSGAMDTQYF.